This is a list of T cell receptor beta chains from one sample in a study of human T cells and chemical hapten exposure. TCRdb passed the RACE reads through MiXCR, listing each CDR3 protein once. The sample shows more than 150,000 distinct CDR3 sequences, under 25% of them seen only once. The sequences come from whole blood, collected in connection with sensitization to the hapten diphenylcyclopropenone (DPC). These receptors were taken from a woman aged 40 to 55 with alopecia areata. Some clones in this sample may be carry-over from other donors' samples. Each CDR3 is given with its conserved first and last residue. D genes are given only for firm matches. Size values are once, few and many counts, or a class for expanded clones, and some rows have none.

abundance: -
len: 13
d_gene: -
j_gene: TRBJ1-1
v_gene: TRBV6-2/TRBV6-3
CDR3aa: CASWEEMNTEAFF
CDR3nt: TGTGCCAGCTGGGAGGAGATGAACACTGAAGCTTTCTTT

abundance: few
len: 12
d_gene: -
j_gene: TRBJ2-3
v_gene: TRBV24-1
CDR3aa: CATKGASDTQYF
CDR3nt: TGTGCCACCAAAGGGGCATCCGATACGCAGTATTTT

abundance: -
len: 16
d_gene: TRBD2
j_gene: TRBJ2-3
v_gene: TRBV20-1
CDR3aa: CSARAPSGRATDTQYF
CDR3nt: TGCAGTGCTAGAGCTCCCAGCGGGAGGGCCACAGATACGCAGTATTTT

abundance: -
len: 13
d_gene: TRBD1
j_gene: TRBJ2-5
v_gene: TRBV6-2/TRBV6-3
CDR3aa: CAAEGQAVGTQYF
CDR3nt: TGTGCCGCAGAGGGACAGGCAGTTGGGACCCAGTACTTC

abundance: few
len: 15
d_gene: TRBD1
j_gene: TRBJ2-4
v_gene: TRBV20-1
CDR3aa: CSATPGTGVKNIQYF
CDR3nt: TGCAGTGCTACTCCCGGGACAGGGGTCAAAAACATTCAGTACTTC

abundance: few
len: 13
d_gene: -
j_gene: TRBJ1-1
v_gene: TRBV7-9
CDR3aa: CASSPRDRDEAFF
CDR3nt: TGTGCCAGCAGCCCCCGGGACCGTGATGAAGCTTTCTTT

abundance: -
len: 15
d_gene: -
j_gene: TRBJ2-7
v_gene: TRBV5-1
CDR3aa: CASRRDTVNSYEQYF
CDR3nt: TGCGCCAGCAGAAGGGACACAGTCAACTCCTACGAGCAGTACTTC

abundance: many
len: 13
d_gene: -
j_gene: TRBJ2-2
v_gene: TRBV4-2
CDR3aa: CASSQDKAGELFF
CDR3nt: TGTGCCAGCAGCCAAGATAAAGCCGGGGAGCTGTTTTTT

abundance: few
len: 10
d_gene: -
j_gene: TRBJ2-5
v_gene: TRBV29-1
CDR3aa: CSGRGKTQYF
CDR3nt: TGCAGCGGGAGAGGGAAGACCCAGTACTTC

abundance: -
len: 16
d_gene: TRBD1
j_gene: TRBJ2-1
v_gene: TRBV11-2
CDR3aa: CASSLTGTGGLNEQFF
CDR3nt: TGTGCCAGCAGCTTAACCGGGACAGGGGGCCTCAATGAGCAGTTCTTC

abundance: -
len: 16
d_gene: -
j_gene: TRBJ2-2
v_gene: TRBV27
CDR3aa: CASSPSGRGQVGELFF
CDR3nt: TGTGCCAGCAGTCCCTCGGGGAGGGGACAGGTCGGGGAGCTGTTTTTT

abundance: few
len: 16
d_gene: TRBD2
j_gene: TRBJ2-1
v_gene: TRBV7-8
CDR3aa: CASSQTSGTLYNEQFF
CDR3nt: TGTGCCAGCAGCCAGACTAGCGGGACTCTCTACAATGAGCAGTTCTTC

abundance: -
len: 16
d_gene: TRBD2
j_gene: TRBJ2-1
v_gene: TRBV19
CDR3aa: CASSIDQAGRLNEQFF
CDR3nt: TGTGCCAGTAGTATAGATCAAGCGGGAAGACTCAATGAGCAGTTCTTC

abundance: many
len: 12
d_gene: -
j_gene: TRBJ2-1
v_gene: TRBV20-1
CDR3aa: CSAPFSIGEQFF
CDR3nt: TGCAGTGCCCCTTTTTCTATCGGTGAGCAGTTCTTC

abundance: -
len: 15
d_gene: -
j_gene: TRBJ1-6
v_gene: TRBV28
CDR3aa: CASSGRSSYNSPLHF
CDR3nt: TGTGCCAGCAGTGGGAGGAGCTCCTATAATTCACCCCTCCACTTT

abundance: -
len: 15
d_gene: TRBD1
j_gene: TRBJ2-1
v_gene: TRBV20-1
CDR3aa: CSAPPGDRPYNEQFF
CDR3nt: TGCAGTGCTCCCCCCGGGGACAGGCCCTACAATGAGCAGTTCTTC

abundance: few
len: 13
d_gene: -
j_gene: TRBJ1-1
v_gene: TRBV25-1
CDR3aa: CASIGLRRAEAFF
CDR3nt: TGTGCCAGCATTGGCCTTCGGAGGGCTGAAGCTTTCTTT

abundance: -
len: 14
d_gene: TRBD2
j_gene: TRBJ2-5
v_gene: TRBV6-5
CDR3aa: CASSYSGRSGGQYF
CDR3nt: TGTGCCAGCAGTTACTCGGGCAGGTCGGGAGGCCAGTACTTC

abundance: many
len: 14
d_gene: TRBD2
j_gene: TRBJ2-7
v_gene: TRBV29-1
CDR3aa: CSVQLGLAEYEQYF
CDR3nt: TGCAGCGTTCAATTAGGACTAGCGGAATACGAGCAGTACTTC

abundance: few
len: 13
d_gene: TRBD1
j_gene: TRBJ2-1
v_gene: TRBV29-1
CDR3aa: CSVAQGRANEQFF
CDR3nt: TGCAGCGTTGCACAGGGGCGCGCAAATGAGCAGTTCTTC

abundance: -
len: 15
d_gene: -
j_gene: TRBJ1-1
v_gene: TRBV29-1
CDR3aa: CSVDSPSGGNTEAFF
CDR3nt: TGCAGCGTTGATAGCCCTTCCGGCGGGAACACTGAAGCTTTCTTT

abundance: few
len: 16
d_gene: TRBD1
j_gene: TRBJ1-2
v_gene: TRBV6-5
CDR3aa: CASSYGTGRSDYGYTF
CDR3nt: TGTGCCAGCAGTTACGGGACAGGGAGATCCGACTATGGCTACACCTTC

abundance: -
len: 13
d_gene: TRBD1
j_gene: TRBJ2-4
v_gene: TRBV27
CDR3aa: CASSWGQGAIQYF
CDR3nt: TGTGCCAGCAGTTGGGGACAGGGAGCCATTCAGTACTTC

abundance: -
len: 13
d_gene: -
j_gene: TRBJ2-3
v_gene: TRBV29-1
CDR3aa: CSVVRELTDTQYF
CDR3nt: TGCAGCGTCGTACGGGAGCTGACAGATACGCAGTATTTT

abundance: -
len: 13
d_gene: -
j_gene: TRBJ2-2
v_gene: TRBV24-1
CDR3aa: CATRRDSTGELFF
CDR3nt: TGTGCCACCCGACGGGACTCCACCGGGGAGCTGTTTTTT

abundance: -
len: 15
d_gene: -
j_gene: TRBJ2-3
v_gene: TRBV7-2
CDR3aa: CASSRTAVLGDTQYF
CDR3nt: TGTGCCAGCAGCCGGACAGCCGTACTGGGGGATACGCAGTATTTT

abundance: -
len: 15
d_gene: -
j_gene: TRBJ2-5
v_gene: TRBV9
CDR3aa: CASSVAGTAEEAQYF
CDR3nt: TGTGCCAGCAGCGTAGCTGGAACAGCCGAAGAGGCCCAGTACTTC

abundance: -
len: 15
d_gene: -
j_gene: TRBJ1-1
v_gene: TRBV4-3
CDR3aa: CASSRGGGESTEAFF
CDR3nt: TGCGCCAGCAGCCGGGGAGGGGGAGAGAGCACTGAAGCTTTCTTT

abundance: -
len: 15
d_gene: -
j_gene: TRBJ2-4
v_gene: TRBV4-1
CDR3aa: CASSQEPEFSNIQYF
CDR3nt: TGCGCCAGCAGCCAAGAACCCGAGTTCTCAAACATTCAGTACTTC

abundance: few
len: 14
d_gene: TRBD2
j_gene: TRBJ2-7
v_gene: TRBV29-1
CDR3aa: CSVEAGLENYEQYF
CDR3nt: TGCAGCGTTGAAGCAGGACTAGAGAACTACGAGCAGTACTTC

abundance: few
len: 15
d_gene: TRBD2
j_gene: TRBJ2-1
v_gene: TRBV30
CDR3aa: CAWSPLAGGQGEQFF
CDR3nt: TGTGCCTGGAGTCCCTTAGCGGGAGGGCAGGGTGAGCAGTTCTTC

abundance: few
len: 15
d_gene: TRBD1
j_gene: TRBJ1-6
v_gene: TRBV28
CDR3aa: CASSRQGAGNSPLHF
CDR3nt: TGTGCCAGCAGCAGACAGGGGGCGGGTAATTCACCCCTCCACTTT

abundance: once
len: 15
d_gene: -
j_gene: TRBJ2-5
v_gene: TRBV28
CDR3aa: CASSSPRGRWETQYF
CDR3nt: TGTGCCAGCAGTTCCCCAAGGGGTCGTTGGGAGACCCAGTACTTC

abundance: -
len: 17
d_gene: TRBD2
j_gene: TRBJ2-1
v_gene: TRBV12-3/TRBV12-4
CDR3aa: CASSPLWSGSPYNEQFF
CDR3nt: TGTGCCAGCAGTCCCCTGTGGAGCGGGAGTCCCTACAATGAGCAGTTCTTC

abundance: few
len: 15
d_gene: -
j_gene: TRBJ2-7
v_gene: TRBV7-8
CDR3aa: CASNPSRGRPYEQYF
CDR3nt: TGTGCCAGCAACCCTAGTCGGGGGCGTCCCTACGAGCAGTACTTC

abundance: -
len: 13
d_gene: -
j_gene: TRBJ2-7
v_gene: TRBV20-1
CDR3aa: CSGQSGVSYEQYF
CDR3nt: TGCAGTGGTCAATCCGGGGTCTCCTACGAGCAGTACTTC

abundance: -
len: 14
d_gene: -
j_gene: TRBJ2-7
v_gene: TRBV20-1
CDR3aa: CSASSLSIVGEQYF
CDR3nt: TGCAGTGCTAGTTCACTGTCGATCGTCGGGGAGCAGTACTTC

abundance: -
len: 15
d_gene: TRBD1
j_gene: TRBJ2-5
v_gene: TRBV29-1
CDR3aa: CSVAGYGTAEETQYF
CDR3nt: TGCAGCGTTGCGGGTTATGGGACAGCCGAAGAGACCCAGTACTTC

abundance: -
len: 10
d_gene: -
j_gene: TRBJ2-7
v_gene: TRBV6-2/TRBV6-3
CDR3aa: CASGYYEQYF
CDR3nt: TGTGCCAGCGGGTACTACGAGCAGTACTTC

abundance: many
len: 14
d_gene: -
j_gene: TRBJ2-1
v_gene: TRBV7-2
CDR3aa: CASSFDTAYNEQFF
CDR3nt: TGTGCCAGCAGCTTCGACACTGCCTACAATGAGCAGTTCTTC

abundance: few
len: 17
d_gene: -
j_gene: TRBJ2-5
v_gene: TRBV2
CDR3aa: CASSVSEDKVYQETQYF
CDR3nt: TGTGCCAGCAGTGTATCCGAGGACAAAGTGTACCAAGAGACCCAGTACTTC

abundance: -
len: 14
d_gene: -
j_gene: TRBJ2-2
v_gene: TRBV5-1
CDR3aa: CASSADPNTGELFF
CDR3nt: TGCGCCAGCAGCGCGGACCCTAACACCGGGGAGCTGTTTTTT

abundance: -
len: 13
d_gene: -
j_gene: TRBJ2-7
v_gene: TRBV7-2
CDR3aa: CASSLARGLEQYF
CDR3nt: TGTGCCAGCAGCTTAGCGAGGGGATTGGAGCAGTACTTC

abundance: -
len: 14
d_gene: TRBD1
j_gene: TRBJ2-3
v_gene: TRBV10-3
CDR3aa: CAISTGQGVDTQYF
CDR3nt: TGTGCCATCAGCACGGGACAGGGCGTTGATACGCAGTATTTT

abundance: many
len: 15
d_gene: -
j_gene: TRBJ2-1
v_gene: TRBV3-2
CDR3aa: CAIPNPGNHTHEQFF
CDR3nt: TGTGCCATCCCGAATCCCGGGAACCATACCCATGAGCAGTTCTTC

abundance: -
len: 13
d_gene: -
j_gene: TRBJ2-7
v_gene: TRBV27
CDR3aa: CASSLFQTYEQYF
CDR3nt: TGTGCCAGCAGTTTATTCCAAACCTACGAGCAGTACTTC

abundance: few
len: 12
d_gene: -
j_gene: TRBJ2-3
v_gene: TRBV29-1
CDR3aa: CSATPPRDTQYF
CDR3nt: TGCAGCGCCACGCCCCCGAGGGATACGCAGTATTTT

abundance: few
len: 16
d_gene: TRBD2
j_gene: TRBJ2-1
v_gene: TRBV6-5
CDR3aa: CASSYFGLAGDNEQFF
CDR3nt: TGTGCCAGCAGTTATTTCGGACTAGCGGGAGACAATGAGCAGTTCTTC

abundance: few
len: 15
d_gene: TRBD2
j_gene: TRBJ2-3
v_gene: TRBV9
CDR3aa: CASSAGLAGPDTQYF
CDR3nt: TGTGCCAGCAGCGCGGGACTAGCGGGGCCAGATACGCAGTATTTT

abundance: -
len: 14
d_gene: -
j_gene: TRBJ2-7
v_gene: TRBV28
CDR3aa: CASSLGGTPGEQYF
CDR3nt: TGTGCCAGCAGTTTAGGCGGGACCCCTGGGGAGCAGTACTTC

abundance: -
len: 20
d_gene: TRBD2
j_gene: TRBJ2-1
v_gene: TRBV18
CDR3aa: CASSGGSREAETSSYNEQFF
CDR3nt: TGTGCCAGCTCCGGGGGGTCGCGGGAGGCCGAAACAAGCTCCTACAATGAGCAGTTCTTC